This TCR beta chain appears in the sequencing data of a study of human T cells and chemical hapten exposure. Overall study: Scalp application of diphenylcyclopropenone was performed weekly in patients across the entire approximately 23-week study.

Trimming shortened V by 2 bases and J by 3 bases, and 4 bases separated the two germline ends. Germline CDR1 and CDR2: MNHEY and SVGEGT. This CDR3 is 12 amino acids long. Time point in this sample: patch test 1, 2 weeks after DPC sensitization. As for treatment: therapeutic diphenylcyclopropenone sensitization with weekly scalp DPC. This clonotype was seen ten or more times. In the source study's methods: There were a median of approximately 100,000 TCRs per sample, with a range from about 20,000 to 700,000. TCRdb reprocessed the RACE reads via MiXCR and lists one record per CDR3 protein. TCRdb, not the authors, supplied the V and J calls. The sample consists of about 120,000 distinct CDR3 sequences, about an eighth of them appearing once.

The chain links TRBV6-2 or TRBV6-3 to TRBJ1-1; D not resolved. This TCR derives from a woman in her fifties or sixties with alopecia areata. Some clones in this sample may be carry-over from other donors' samples. The sequencing here drew on whole blood, taken in connection with sensitization to the hapten diphenylcyclopropenone (DPC). The CDR3 reads CASSYGDTEAFF. Here the CDR3 DNA reads TGTGCCAGCAGTTACGGGGACACTGAAGCTTTCTTT.